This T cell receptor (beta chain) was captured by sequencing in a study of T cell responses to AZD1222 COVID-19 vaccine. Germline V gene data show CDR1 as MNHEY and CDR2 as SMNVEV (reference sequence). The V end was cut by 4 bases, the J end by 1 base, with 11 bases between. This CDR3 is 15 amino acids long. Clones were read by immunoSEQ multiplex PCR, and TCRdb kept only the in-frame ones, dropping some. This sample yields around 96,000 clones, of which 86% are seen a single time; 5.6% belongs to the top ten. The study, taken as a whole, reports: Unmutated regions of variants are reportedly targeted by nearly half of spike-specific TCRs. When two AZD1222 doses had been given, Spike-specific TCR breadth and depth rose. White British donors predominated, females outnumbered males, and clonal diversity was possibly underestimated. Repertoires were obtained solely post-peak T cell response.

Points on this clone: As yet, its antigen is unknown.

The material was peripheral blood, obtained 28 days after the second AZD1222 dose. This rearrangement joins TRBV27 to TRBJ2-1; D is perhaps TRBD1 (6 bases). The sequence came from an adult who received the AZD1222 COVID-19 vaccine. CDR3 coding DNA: TGTGCCAGCAGTTCACCGGGACAATCCTACAATGAGCAGTTCTTC. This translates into CASSSPGQSYNEQFF.